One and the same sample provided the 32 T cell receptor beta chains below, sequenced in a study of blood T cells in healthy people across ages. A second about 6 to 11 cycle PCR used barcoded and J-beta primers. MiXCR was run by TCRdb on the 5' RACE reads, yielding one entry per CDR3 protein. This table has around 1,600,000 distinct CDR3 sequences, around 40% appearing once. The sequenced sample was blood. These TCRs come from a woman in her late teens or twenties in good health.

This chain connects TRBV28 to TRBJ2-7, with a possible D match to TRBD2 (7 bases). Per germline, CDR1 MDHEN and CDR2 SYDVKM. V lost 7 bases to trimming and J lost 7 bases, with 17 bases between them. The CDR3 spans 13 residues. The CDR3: CASIGGHYNEQYF. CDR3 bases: TGTGCCAGCATCGGGGGGCACTACAATGAGCAGTACTTC.

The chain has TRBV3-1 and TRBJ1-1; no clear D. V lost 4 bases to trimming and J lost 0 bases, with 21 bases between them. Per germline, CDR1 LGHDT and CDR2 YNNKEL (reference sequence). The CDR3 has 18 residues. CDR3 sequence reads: CASSPSGRRARMNTEAFF. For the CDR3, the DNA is TGTGCCAGCAGCCCATCCGGCCGGAGGGCGAGGATGAACACTGAAGCTTTCTTT.

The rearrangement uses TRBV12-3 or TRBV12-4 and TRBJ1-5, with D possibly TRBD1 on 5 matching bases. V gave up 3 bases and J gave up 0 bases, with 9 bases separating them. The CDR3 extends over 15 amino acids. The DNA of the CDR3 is TGTGCCAGCAGTTTTTGGACAAATAGCAATCAGCCCCAGCATTTT. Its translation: CASSFWTNSNQPQHF.

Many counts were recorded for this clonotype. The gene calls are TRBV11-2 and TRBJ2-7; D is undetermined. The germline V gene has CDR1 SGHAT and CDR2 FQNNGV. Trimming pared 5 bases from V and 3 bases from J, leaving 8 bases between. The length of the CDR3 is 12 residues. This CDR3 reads CASSSWDYEQYF. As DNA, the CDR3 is TGTGCCAGCAGCAGCTGGGACTACGAGCAGTACTTC.

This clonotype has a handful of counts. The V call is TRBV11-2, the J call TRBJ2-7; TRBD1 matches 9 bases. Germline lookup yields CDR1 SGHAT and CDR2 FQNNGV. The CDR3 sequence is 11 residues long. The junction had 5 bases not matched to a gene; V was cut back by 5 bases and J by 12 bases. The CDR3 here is CASSLSGQGYF. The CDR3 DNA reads TGTGCCAGCAGCCTCTCGGGACAGGGGTACTTC. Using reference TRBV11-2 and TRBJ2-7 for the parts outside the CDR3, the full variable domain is EAGVAQSPRYKIIEKRQSVAFWCNPISGHATLYWYQQILGQGPKLLIQFQNNGVVDDSQLPKDRFSAERLKGVDSTLKIQPAKLEDSAVYLCASSLSGQGYFGPGTRLTVT.

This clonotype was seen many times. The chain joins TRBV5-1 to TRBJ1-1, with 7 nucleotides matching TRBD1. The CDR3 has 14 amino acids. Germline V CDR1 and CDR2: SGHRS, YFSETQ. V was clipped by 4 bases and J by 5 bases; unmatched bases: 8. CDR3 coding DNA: TGCGCCAGCAGCCAACAGGGGAGAGATACTGAAGCTTTCTTT. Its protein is CASSQQGRDTEAFF.

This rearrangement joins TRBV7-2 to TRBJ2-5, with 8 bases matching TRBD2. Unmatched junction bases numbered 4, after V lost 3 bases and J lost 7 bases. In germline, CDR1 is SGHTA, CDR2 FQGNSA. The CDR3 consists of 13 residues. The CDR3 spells CASSLSAGGTQYF. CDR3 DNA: TGTGCCAGCAGCTTGTCGGCGGGGGGGACCCAGTACTTC. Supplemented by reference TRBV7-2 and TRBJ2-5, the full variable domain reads GAGVSQSPSNKVTEKGKDVELRCDPISGHTALYWYRQSLGQGLEFLIYFQGNSAPDKSGLPSDRFSAERTGGSVSTLTIQRTQQEDSAVYLCASSLSAGGTQYFGPGTRLLVL.

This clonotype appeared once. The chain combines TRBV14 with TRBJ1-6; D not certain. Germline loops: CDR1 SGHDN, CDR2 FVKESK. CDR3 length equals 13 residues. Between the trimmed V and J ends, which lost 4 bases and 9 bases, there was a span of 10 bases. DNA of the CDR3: TGTGCCAGCAGCCGCGGACTTAGTTCACCCCTCCACTTT. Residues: CASSRGLSSPLHF.

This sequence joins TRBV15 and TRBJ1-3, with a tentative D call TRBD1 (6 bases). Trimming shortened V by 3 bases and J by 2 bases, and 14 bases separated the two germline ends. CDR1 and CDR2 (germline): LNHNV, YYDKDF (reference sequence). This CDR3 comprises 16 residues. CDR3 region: CATSSFRQDPGNTIYF. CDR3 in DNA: TGTGCCACCAGCAGTTTCCGACAGGATCCTGGAAACACCATATATTTT.

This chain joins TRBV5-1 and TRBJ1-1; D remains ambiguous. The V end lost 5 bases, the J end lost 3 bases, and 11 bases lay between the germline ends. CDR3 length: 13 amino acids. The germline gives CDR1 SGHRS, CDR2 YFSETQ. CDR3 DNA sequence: TGCGCCAGCAGATCTACGGAACACACTGAAGCTTTCTTT. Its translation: CASRSTEHTEAFF.

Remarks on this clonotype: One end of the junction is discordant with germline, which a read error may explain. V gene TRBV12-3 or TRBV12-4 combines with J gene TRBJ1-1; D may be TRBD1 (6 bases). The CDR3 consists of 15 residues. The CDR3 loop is CASSTGRRGWTGAFF. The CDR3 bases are TGTGCCAGCAGTACGGGACGCAGGGGATGGACTGGAGCTTTCTTT.

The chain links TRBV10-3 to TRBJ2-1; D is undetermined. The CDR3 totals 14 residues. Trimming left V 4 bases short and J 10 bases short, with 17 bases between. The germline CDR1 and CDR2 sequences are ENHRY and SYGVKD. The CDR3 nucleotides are TGTGCCATCAGTGTGGCAGGAGAGAGCTACGAGCAGTTCTTC. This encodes CAISVAGESYEQFF.

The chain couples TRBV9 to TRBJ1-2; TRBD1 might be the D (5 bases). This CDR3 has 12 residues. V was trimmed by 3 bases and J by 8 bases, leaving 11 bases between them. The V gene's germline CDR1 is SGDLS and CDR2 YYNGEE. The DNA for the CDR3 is TGTGCCAGCAGCGACCTGGACACCGGCTACACCTTC. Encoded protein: CASSDLDTGYTF.

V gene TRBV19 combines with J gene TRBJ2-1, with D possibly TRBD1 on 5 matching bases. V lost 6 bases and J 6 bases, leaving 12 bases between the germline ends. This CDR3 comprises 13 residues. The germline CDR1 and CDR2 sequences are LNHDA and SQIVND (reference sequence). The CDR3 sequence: CASSKGFPNEQFF. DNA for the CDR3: TGTGCCAGTAGCAAGGGGTTCCCCAATGAGCAGTTCTTC.

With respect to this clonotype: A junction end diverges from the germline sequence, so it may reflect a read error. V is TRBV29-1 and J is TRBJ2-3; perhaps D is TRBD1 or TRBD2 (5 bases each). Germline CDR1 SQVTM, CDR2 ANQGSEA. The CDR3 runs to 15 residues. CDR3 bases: TGCAACGTTGGGGGTGGGGATGGCGGCACAGATACGCAGTATTTT. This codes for CNVGGGDGGTDTQYF.

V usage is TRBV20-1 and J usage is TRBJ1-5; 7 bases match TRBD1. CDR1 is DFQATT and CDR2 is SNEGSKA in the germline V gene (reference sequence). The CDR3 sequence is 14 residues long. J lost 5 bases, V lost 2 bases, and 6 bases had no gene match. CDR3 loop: CSARRGQSYQPQHF. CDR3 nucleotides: TGCAGTGCTAGAAGGGGACAGAGTTATCAGCCCCAGCATTTT.

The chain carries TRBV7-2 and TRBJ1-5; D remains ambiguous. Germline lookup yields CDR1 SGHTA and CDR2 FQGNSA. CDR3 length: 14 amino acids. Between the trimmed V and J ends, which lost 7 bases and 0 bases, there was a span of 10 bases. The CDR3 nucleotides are TGTGCCAGCAACTACGCGGTTAGCAATCAGCCCCAGCATTTT. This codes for CASNYAVSNQPQHF.

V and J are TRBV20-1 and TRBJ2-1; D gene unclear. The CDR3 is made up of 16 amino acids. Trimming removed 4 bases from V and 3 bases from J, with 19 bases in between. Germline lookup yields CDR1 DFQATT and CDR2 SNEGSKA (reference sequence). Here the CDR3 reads CSAKDLAAKVYNEQFF. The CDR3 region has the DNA TGCAGTGCTAAGGACCTCGCCGCAAAGGTCTACAATGAGCAGTTCTTC.

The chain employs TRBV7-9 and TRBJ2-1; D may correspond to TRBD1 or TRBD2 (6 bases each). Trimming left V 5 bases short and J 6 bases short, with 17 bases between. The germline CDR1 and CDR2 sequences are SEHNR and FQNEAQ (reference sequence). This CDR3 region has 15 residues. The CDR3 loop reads CASSTPRGGGNEQFF. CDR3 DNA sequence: TGTGCCAGCAGCACCCCTCGTGGAGGGGGCAATGAGCAGTTCTTC.

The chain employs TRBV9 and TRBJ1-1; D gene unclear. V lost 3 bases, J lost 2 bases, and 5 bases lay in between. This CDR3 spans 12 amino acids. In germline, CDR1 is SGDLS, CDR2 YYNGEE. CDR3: CASSAINTEAFF. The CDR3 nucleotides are TGTGCCAGCAGCGCCATAAACACTGAAGCTTTCTTT.

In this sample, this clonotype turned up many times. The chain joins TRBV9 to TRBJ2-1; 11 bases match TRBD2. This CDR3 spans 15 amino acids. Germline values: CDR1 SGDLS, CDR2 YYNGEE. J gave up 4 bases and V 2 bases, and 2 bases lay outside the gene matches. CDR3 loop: CASSVIAGGYNEQFF. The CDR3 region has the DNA TGTGCCAGCAGCGTCATAGCGGGAGGGTACAATGAGCAGTTCTTC.

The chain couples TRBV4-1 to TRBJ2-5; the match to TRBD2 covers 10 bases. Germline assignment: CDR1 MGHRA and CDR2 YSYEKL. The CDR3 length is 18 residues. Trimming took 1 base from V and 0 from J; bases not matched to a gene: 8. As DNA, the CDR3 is TGCGCCAGCAGCCAAGTGGCTACTAGCGGGGACAACCAAGAGACCCAGTACTTC. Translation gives CASSQVATSGDNQETQYF.

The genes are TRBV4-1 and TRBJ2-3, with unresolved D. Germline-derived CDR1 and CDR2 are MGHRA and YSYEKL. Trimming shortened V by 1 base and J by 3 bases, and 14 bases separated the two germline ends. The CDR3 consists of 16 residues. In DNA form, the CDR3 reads TGCGCCAGCAGCCAAGTCCTCCGTCCGCAAACAGATACGCAGTATTTT. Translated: CASSQVLRPQTDTQYF.

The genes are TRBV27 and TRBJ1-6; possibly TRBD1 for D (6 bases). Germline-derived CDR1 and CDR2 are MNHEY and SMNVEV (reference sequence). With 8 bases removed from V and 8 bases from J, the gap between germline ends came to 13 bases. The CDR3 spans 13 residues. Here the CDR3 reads CASRTGIYSPLHF. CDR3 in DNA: TGTGCCAGCCGTACAGGGATTTATTCACCCCTCCACTTT.

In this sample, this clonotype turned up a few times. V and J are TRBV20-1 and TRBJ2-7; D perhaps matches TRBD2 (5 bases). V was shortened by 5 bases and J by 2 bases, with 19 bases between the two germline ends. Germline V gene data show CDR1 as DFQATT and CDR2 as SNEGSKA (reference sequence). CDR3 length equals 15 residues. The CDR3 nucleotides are TGCAGTGCTCCACTCCTAGCCTCCGGGACCTACGAGCAGTACTTC. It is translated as CSAPLLASGTYEQYF.

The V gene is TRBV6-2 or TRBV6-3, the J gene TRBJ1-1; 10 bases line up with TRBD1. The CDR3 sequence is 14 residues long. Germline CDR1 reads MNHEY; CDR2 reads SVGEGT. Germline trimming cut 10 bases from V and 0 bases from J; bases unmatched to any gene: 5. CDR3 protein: CATWTGGMNTEAFF. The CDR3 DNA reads TGTGCCACCTGGACAGGGGGTATGAACACTGAAGCTTTCTTT.

The DNA of the CDR3 is TGCAGCGTACTAACCGGGACGGGGATTAACTATGGCTACACCTTC. Amino acids: CSVLTGTGINYGYTF. V gene TRBV29-1 combines with J gene TRBJ1-2; tentatively, D is TRBD1 (5 bases). The length of the CDR3 is 15 residues. The V and J ends lost 6 bases and 1 base respectively, with 18 bases between them. In germline, CDR1 is SQVTM, CDR2 ANQGSEA.

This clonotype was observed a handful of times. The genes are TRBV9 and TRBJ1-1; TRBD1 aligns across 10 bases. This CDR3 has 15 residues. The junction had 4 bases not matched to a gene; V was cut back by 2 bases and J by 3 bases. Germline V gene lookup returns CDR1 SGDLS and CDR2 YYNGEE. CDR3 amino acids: CASSVDGQGDTEAFF. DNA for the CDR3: TGTGCCAGCAGCGTTGACGGACAGGGGGACACTGAAGCTTTCTTT.

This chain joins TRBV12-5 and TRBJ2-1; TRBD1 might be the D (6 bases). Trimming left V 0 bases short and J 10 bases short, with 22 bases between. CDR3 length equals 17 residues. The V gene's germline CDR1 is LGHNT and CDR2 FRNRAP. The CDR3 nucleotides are TGTGCTAGTGGTTTGGTACACTCTTTGGGGGACACTATAGAGCAGTTCTTC. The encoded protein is CASGLVHSLGDTIEQFF.

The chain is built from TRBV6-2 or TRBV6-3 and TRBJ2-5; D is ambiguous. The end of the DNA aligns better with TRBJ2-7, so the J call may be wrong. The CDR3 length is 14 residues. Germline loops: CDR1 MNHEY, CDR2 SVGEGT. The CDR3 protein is CASSYVGSSYEQYF. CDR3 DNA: TGTGCCAGCAGTTACGTGGGTTCGAGTTACGAGCAGTACTTC.

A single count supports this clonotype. CDR3 loop: CASSFEDSLWPYEQYF. The CDR3 DNA sequence: TGTGCCAGCAGTTTTGAGGACAGTCTATGGCCCTACGAGCAGTACTTC. This chain connects TRBV28 to TRBJ2-7, with D possibly being TRBD1 (6 bases). Germline V gene lookup returns CDR1 MDHEN and CDR2 SYDVKM. The CDR3 consists of 16 residues. Trimming pared 3 bases from V and 2 bases from J, leaving 17 bases between.

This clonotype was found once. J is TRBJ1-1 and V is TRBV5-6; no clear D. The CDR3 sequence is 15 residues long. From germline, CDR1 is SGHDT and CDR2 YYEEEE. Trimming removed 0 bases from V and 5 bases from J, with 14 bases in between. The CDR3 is CASSLGSPRGTEAFF. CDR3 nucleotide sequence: TGTGCCAGCAGCTTGGGATCACCTCGGGGTACTGAAGCTTTCTTT.